The 25 T cell receptor beta chains below all came from one sample that was sequenced in a study of blood T cell repertoires in COVID-19. TCRdb's table, derived via immunoSEQ multiplex PCR, lists solely in-frame clones and lacks some. The sample has around 190,000 clones, 86% seen once. Sequencing used PBMCs or T cells enriched from blood (not recorded which). Receptors were obtained from a middle-aged man with acute COVID-19.

This clone was seen just once. The chain is built from TRBV18 and TRBJ2-3; TRBD2 matches at 8 bases. The V gene end was trimmed by 0 bases and the J gene end by 0 bases; junction bases not matched to a gene: 5. The CDR3 runs to 17 residues. Germline CDR1 and CDR2: KGHSH and LQKENI. This chain's CDR3 is CASSPPWGGRSTDTQYF. DNA of the CDR3: TGTGCCAGCTCACCACCCTGGGGCGGGAGGAGCACAGATACGCAGTATTTT.

V is TRBV5-1 and J is TRBJ2-7; TRBD1 matches at 7 bases. Germline assignment: CDR1 SGHRS and CDR2 YFSETQ. J gave up 5 bases and V 0 bases, and 5 bases lay outside the gene matches. The CDR3 contains 14 residues. CDR3 protein: CASSLGQGFNEQYF. CDR3 in DNA: TGCGCCAGCAGCTTGGGACAGGGCTTTAACGAGCAGTACTTC.

In its sample, this clone was seen a few times. The chain recombines TRBV9 with TRBJ2-7, with D possibly being TRBD2 (6 bases). Germline assignment: CDR1 SGDLS and CDR2 YYNGEE. Trimming removed 3 bases from V and 4 bases from J, with 14 bases in between. The CDR3 extends over 14 amino acids. The CDR3 DNA follows: TGTGCCAGCAGCGCTACGGACTATTATTACGAGCAGTACTTC. Protein: CASSATDYYYEQYF.

This chain uses TRBV24-1 with TRBJ2-7, with D possibly TRBD1 on 6 matching bases. CDR3 length equals 16 residues. The V gene lost 0 bases and the J gene lost 6 bases, with 17 bases spanning the gap. Germline V gene data show CDR1 as KGHDR and CDR2 as SFDVKD. CDR3 DNA: TGTGCCACCAGTGATTTGCAAGGCTCCAGGGGAACCGAGCAGTACTTC. As protein: CATSDLQGSRGTEQYF.

This clone was detected only once. J is TRBJ1-6 and V is TRBV28; 8 bases fit TRBD1. Germline CDR1 and CDR2: MDHEN and SYDVKM. V lost 3 bases and J lost 2; bases outside the gene matches: 3. This CDR3 region has 16 residues. The CDR3 DNA sequence: TGTGCCAGCAGTTTGGCAGGGGGCGCCTATAATTCACCCCTCCACTTT. Translation gives CASSLAGGAYNSPLHF.

The chain couples TRBV18 to TRBJ1-2; 8 bases match TRBD1. The germline CDR1 and CDR2 sequences are KGHSH and LQKENI. The CDR3 loop spans 15 amino acids. J was trimmed by 3 bases and V by 2 bases; bases with no gene match: 5. In nucleotides, the CDR3 is TGTGCCAGCTCACCAAACGGACAGGGCGACTATGGCTACACCTTC. This codes for CASSPNGQGDYGYTF.

The rearrangement links TRBV6-5 to TRBJ1-2, with D tentatively TRBD1 (6 bases). Between the trimmed V and J ends, which lost 6 bases and 2 bases, there was a span of 13 bases. CDR1 is MNHEY and CDR2 is SVGAGI in the germline V gene. CDR3 length: 14 amino acids. CDR3 in DNA: TGTGCCAGCAGGCAAAGGGGGGGGAACTATGGCTACACCTTC. This sequence encodes CASRQRGGNYGYTF.

As regards this clone: Other DNA variants within this sample encode the same CDR3. The J gene is TRBJ1-2, the V gene TRBV5-5; 7 nucleotides align to TRBD1. The germline gives CDR1 SGHKS, CDR2 YYEKEE (reference sequence). The CDR3 has 14 amino acids. Unmatched junction bases numbered 6, after V lost 6 bases and J lost 1 base. CDR3 DNA: TGTGCCAGCAACACGGGACAGCGTAACTATGGCTACACCTTC. Translating gives CASNTGQRNYGYTF.

This clone was observed a single time. This chain uses TRBV3-1 (or the pseudogene TRBV3-2) with TRBJ1-1; D ambiguous. Germline CDR1 is LGHDT and CDR2 is YNNKEL (reference sequence). This CDR3 spans 14 amino acids. The germline V and J ends were trimmed by 1 base and 1 base, with 7 bases remaining between them. CDR3 protein: CASSQAVANTEAFF. CDR3 nucleotide sequence: TGTGCCAGCAGCCAAGCGGTAGCGAACACTGAAGCTTTCTTT.

This chain connects TRBV11-1 to TRBJ2-7; D uncertain. CDR3 length: 14 residues. V dropped 3 bases and J dropped 2 bases, with 11 bases sitting between them. The germline gives CDR1 SGHAT, CDR2 FQDESV (reference sequence). CDR3 in amino acids: CASSFEYFAYEQYF. Written as DNA, the CDR3 is TGTGCCAGCAGCTTCGAGTACTTTGCCTACGAGCAGTACTTC. Together with reference TRBV11-1 and TRBJ2-7, the CDR3 gives the full variable domain: EAEVAQSPRYKITEKSQAVAFWCDPISGHATLYWYRQILGQGPELLVQFQDESVVDDSQLPKDRFSAERLKGVDSTLKIQPAELGDSAMYLCASSFEYFAYEQYFGPGTRLTVT.

The chain has TRBV4-1 and TRBJ2-7; tentative D call: TRBD2 (6 bases). Trimming stripped 4 bases from V and 2 bases from J, with 12 bases between. Germline lookup yields CDR1 MGHRA and CDR2 YSYEKL. The CDR3 length is 14 residues. CDR3 loop: CASSPGDGPYEQYF. CDR3 nucleotide sequence: TGCGCCAGCAGCCCGGGGGACGGTCCCTACGAGCAGTACTTC.

The CDR3, as DNA: TGTGCCTGGAGTGGGGGACTGGGAATTCCAGATACGCAGTATTTT. It translates to CAWSGGLGIPDTQYF. The chain links TRBV30 to TRBJ2-3; a weak D match, TRBD2 (6 bases). The length of the CDR3 is 15 residues. From germline, CDR1 is GTSNPN and CDR2 SVGIG (reference sequence). V lost 1 base, J lost 4 bases, and 15 bases lay in between. The full variable domain, in which reference TRBV30 and TRBJ2-3 provide the parts outside the CDR3, is SQTIHQWPATLVQPVGSPLSLECTVEGTSNPNLYWYRQAAGRGLQLLFYSVGIGQISSEVPQNLSASRPQDRQFILSSKKLLLSDSGFYLCAWSGGLGIPDTQYFGPGTRLTVL.

CDR3 nucleotide sequence: TGCGCCAGCAGCCAAGGTGCCGACAAGATTTCTGGAAACACCATATATTTT. Its protein is CASSQGADKISGNTIYF. This chain links TRBV4-3 with TRBJ1-3; D ambiguous. This CDR3 comprises 17 residues. Trimming shortened V by 1 base and J by 1 base, and 14 bases separated the two germline ends. CDR1 is LGHNA and CDR2 is YSLEER in the germline V gene.

This clone was detected only a few times. The chain couples TRBV27 to TRBJ1-4, with 7 positions matching TRBD1. The junction had 8 bases not matched to a gene; V was cut back by 2 bases and J by 11 bases. Germline CDR1 MNHEY, CDR2 SMNVEV (reference sequence). CDR3 length: 14 amino acids. This CDR3 is CASSLRGRGGKLFF. The CDR3 DNA reads as TGTGCCAGCAGTTTAAGGGGGCGCGGAGGGAAACTGTTTTTT.

With regard to this clone: Other nucleotide sequences from this sample produce the same CDR3. This sequence joins TRBV15 and TRBJ1-2; D ambiguous. The V gene's germline CDR1 is LNHNV and CDR2 YYDKDF (reference sequence). This CDR3 is 16 amino acids long. V lost 1 base and J lost 8, with 20 bases in between. In nucleotides, the CDR3 is TGTGCCACCAGCAGAGGAGTGGTTGAGGGAGCGTCGGGCTACACCTTC. It translates to CATSRGVVEGASGYTF.

This chain joins TRBV4-3 and TRBJ2-7; 9 bases are shared with TRBD2. The CDR3 has 14 residues. Germline CDR1 and CDR2: LGHNA and YSLEER. The ends lost 2 bases at V and 5 bases at J; junction bases unmatched: 4. CDR3 sequence reads: CASSQLPSGDEQYF. The CDR3 DNA reads as TGCGCCAGCAGCCAACTCCCTAGCGGGGACGAGCAGTACTTC.

V gene TRBV5-1 combines with J gene TRBJ1-4; D is undetermined. CDR1 and CDR2 from the germline V gene are SGHRS and YFSETQ. V lost 4 bases and J lost 0, with 13 bases in between. The CDR3 consists of 16 residues. For the CDR3, the DNA is TGCGCCAGCAGCCGCGTCGCGGCGGCAACTAATGAAAAACTGTTTTTT. Protein product: CASSRVAAATNEKLFF.

This chain links TRBV15 with TRBJ2-5, with TRBD2 matching 7 bases. This CDR3 has 19 residues. Losses at the gene ends were 2 bases for V and 2 bases for J; bases not matched to a gene: 17. The V gene's germline CDR1 is LNHNV and CDR2 YYDKDF (reference sequence). The CDR3 sequence is CATSRPSNWGGLGQETQYF. CDR3 sequence (DNA): TGTGCCACCAGCAGACCTTCTAATTGGGGGGGTCTTGGGCAAGAGACCCAGTACTTC.

The J gene is TRBJ1-6, the V gene TRBV5-5; tentatively, D is TRBD1 (5 bases). CDR1 SGHKS and CDR2 YYEKEE come from the germline V gene (reference sequence). V was shortened by 0 bases and J by 10 bases, with 11 bases between the two germline ends. This CDR3 comprises 14 residues. CDR3 DNA: TGTGCCAGCAGCTTGGAAGGGGAAGGCTCACCCCTCCACTTT. Translation: CASSLEGEGSPLHF. The entire variable domain, with the rest obtained from reference TRBV5-5 and TRBJ1-6, is as follows: DAGVTQSPTHLIKTRGQQVTLRCSPISGHKSVSWYQQVLGQGPQFIFQYYEKEERGRGNFPDRFSARQFPNYSSELNVNALLLGDSALYLCASSLEGEGSPLHFGNGTRLTVT.

The chain links TRBV7-2 to TRBJ2-1; no definite D call. This CDR3 has 15 residues. The germline gives CDR1 SGHTA, CDR2 FQGNSA. Deletions cut 1 base from V and 5 bases from J, with 12 bases between. The DNA of the CDR3 is TGTGCCAGCAGCTTAGGAGGCAGCCTCCACAATGAGCAGTTCTTC. Amino acid sequence: CASSLGGSLHNEQFF.

This clone was seen a few times. The chain recombines TRBV5-1 with TRBJ1-4; maybe TRBD1 (6 bases). V lost 4 bases and J lost 1, with 14 bases in between. The CDR3 totals 16 residues. Germline CDR1 is SGHRS and CDR2 is YFSETQ. The CDR3 protein is CASSLRTVGTNEKLFF. The CDR3 nucleotides are TGCGCCAGCAGCCTCCGGACAGTTGGAACTAATGAAAAACTGTTTTTT.

This sequence joins TRBV5-6 and TRBJ1-1; possible D gene TRBD1, 5 bases. Trimming removed 4 bases from V and 10 bases from J, with 14 bases in between. This CDR3 contains 12 residues. Germline CDR1 reads SGHDT; CDR2 reads YYEEEE. CDR3 region: CASSRVRAPAFF. In DNA form, the CDR3 reads TGTGCCAGCAGCCGCGTCAGGGCCCCAGCTTTCTTT.

V usage is TRBV2 and J usage is TRBJ1-6, with 8 bases identical to TRBD1. The germline V gene has CDR1 SNHLY and CDR2 FYNNEI. The J segment lost 7 bases and the V segment lost 2 bases, leaving 4 bases of the junction unmatched. This CDR3 spans 15 amino acids. The CDR3: CASSEMGQENSPLHF. In DNA form, the CDR3 reads TGTGCCAGCAGTGAAATGGGACAGGAAAATTCACCCCTCCACTTT. The full variable domain, in which reference TRBV2 and TRBJ1-6 provide the parts outside the CDR3, is EPEVTQTPSHQVTQMGQEVILRCVPISNHLYFYWYRQILGQKVEFLVSFYNNEISEKSEIFDDQFSVERPDGSNFTLKIRSTKLEDSAMYFCASSEMGQENSPLHFGNGTRLTVT.

This clone was recorded only once. The chain carries TRBV7-2 and TRBJ2-3; D is possibly TRBD2 (5 bases). This CDR3 region has 13 residues. Trimming removed 4 bases from V and 6 bases from J, with 11 bases in between. CDR1 SGHTA and CDR2 FQGNSA come from the germline V gene. CDR3 sequence: CASSSMGGDTQYF. The DNA for the CDR3 is TGTGCCAGCAGCTCTATGGGCGGGGATACGCAGTATTTT.

The V and J genes are TRBV7-3 and TRBJ2-1; TRBD2 aligns across 9 bases. V lost 6 bases and J lost 1; bases outside the gene matches: 7. This CDR3 contains 16 residues. Germline values: CDR1 SGHTA, CDR2 FQGTGA. The CDR3 sequence is CASSLSGSLSYNEQFF. The CDR3 DNA reads as TGTGCCAGCAGTCTTAGCGGGAGCCTTTCCTACAATGAGCAGTTCTTC. The whole variable domain, filled in from reference TRBV7-3 and TRBJ2-1, reads GAGVSQTPSNKVTEKGKYVELRCDPISGHTALYWYRQSLGQGPEFLIYFQGTGAADDSGLPNDRFFAVRPEGSVSTLKIQRTERGDSAVYLCASSLSGSLSYNEQFFGPGTRLTVL.